The sequence of this T cell receptor (beta chain) was determined in a study of OX40 agonist ivuxolimab in advanced cancers. No patient had autoimmune disease or received systemic immunosuppression. On cycle 4 day 1 and cycle 7 day 1, as well as at baseline, blood was sampled. This clone was seen more than once but under ten times. Some clones are missing from TCRdb's copy, which holds only in-frame ones; the method was immunoSEQ multiplex PCR. Of 60,000 to 85,000 clones in the sample, around 93% were seen once. This receptor was obtained from an adult with an advanced solid tumor such as melanoma, head and neck, liver or kidney cancer. The sample in question was CD4+ or CD8+ T cells sorted from blood, obtained in a trial of the OX40 agonist ivuxolimab.

The CDR3 here is CASSASSGGTDTQYF. The CDR3 bases are TGTGCCAGCAGTGCTAGTAGCGGGGGAACAGATACGCAGTATTTT. The J gene is TRBJ2-3, the V gene TRBV2; TRBD2 agrees at 9 bases. Germline V gene lookup returns CDR1 SNHLY and CDR2 FYNNEI. V dropped 4 bases and J dropped 3; count of bases not matched to a gene: 5. The CDR3 extends over 15 amino acids.